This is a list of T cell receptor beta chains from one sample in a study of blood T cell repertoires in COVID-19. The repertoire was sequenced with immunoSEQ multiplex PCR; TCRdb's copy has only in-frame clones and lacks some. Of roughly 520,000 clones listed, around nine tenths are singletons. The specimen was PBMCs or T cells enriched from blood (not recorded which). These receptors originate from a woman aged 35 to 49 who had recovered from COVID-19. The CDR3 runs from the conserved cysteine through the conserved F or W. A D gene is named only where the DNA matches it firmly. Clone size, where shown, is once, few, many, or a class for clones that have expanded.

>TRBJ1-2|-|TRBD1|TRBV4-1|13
CASSQGTVRGYTF
TGCGCCAGCAGCCAGGGGACAGTGAGGGGCTACACCTTC
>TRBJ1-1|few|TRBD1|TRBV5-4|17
CASTDPETGGKETEAFF
TGTGCCAGCACCGACCCGGAGACAGGGGGTAAGGAGACTGAAGCTTTCTTT
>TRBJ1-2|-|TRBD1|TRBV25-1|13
CATWTGGLNGYTF
TGTGCCACTTGGACAGGGGGATTGAATGGCTACACCTTC
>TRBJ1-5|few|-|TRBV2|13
CASSGGYNQPQHF
TGTGCCAGCAGTGGAGGTTACAATCAGCCCCAGCATTTT
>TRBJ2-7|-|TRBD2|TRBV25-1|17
CASRASETSGRAYEQYF
TGTGCCAGCAGGGCCTCTGAAACTAGCGGGAGGGCCTACGAGCAGTACTTC
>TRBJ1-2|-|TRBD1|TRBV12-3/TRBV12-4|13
CASWTGGLYGYTF
TGTGCCAGCTGGACAGGGGGGTTGTATGGCTACACCTTC
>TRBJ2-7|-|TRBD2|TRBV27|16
CASSAILAGGPNEQYF
TGTGCCAGCAGTGCGATTCTAGCGGGAGGGCCCAACGAGCAGTACTTC
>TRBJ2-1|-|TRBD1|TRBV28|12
CASSPYRDSQFF
TGTGCCAGCAGTCCGTACCGGGACAGCCAGTTCTTC
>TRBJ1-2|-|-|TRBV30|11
CAMSFTYGYTF
TGTGCCATGAGCTTTACGTATGGCTACACCTTC
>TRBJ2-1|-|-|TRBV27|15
CASSPSARSYNEQFF
TGTGCCAGCAGTCCGAGCGCAAGGTCCTACAATGAGCAGTTCTTC
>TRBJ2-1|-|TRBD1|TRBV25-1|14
CASGARDRYNEQFF
TGTGCCAGCGGCGCCCGGGACAGGTACAATGAGCAGTTCTTC
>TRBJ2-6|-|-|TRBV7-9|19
CASSFRGQRLSSGANVLTF
TGTGCCAGCAGCTTCCGAGGACAGCGATTAAGCTCTGGGGCCAACGTCCTGACTTTC
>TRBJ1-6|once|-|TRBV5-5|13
CASSLAGGGLGHF
TGTGCCAGCAGCTTGGCCGGGGGGGGCCTTGGTCACTTT
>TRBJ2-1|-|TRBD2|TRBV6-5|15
CASSYRPSGGDEQFF
TGTGCCAGCAGCTATAGACCCAGCGGGGGGGATGAGCAGTTCTTC
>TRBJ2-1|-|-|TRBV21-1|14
CASSPTISYNEQFF
TGTGCCAGCAGCCCGACAATCTCCTACAATGAGCAGTTCTTC
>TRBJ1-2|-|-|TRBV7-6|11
CASSLRYGYTF
TGTGCCAGCAGCTTACGTTATGGCTACACCTTC
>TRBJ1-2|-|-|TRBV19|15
CASSMRAGANYGYTF
TGTGCCAGTAGTATGAGGGCAGGAGCTAACTATGGCTACACCTTC
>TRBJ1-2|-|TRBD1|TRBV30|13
CACRMTGADGYTF
TGTGCCTGCCGAATGACAGGGGCTGATGGCTACACCTTC
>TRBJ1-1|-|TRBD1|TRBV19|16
CASSLRQGGSDTEAFF
TGTGCCAGTAGCCTAAGACAGGGGGGTAGTGACACTGAAGCTTTCTTT
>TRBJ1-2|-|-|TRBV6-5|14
CASSSLDLDNGYTF
TGTGCCAGCAGTTCGCTGGACTTGGATAATGGCTACACCTTC
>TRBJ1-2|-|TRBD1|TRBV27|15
CASSFVGGPSDGYTF
TGTGCCAGCAGTTTTGTAGGGGGCCCCTCTGATGGCTACACCTTC
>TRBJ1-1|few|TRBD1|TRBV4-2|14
CASSRQGGDTEAFF
TGTGCCAGCAGCCGACAGGGGGGGGACACTGAAGCTTTCTTT
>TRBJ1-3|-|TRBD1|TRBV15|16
CATSGVDRVPGNTIYF
TGTGCCACCAGCGGGGTTGACAGGGTACCTGGAAACACCATATATTTT
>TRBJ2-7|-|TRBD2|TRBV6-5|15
CASRTTSGSTIKQYF
TGTGCCAGCAGAACCACTAGCGGGAGTACCATCAAGCAGTACTTC
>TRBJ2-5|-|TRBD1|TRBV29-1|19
CSAMLGGQGARRGRETQYF
TGCAGCGCCATGCTGGGGGGCCAGGGGGCTCGAAGAGGTAGGGAGACCCAGTACTTC
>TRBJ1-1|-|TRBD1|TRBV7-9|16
CASSARDRGLNTEAFF
TGTGCCAGCAGCGCCCGGGACAGGGGCCTGAACACTGAAGCTTTCTTT
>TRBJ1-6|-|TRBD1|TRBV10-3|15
CAISGTGSENSPLHF
TGTGCCATCAGTGGGACAGGGAGCGAGAATTCACCCCTCCACTTT
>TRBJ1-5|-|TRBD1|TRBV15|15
CATSRLRQGYQPQHF
TGTGCCACCAGCAGACTTCGACAGGGATATCAGCCCCAGCATTTT
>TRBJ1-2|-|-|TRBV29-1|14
CSAQRAGDGYGYTF
TGCAGCGCCCAGAGGGCAGGGGATGGGTATGGCTACACCTTC
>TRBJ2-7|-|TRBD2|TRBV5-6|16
CASSLGGGRGSYEQYF
TGTGCCAGCAGCTTGGGTGGCGGGAGGGGATCCTACGAGCAGTACTTC
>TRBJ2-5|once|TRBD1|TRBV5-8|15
CASSAGTGVEETQYF
TGTGCCAGCAGTGCCGGGACAGGGGTAGAAGAGACCCAGTACTTC
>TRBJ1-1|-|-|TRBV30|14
CAWSWGTSNTEAFF
TGTGCCTGGAGTTGGGGGACATCGAACACTGAAGCTTTCTTT
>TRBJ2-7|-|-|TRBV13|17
CASTTYEWASRSYEQYF
TGTGCCAGCACTACCTACGAGTGGGCTAGCAGATCCTACGAGCAGTACTTC
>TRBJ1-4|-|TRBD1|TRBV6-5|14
CASRYRQGNEKLFF
TGTGCCAGCAGATATCGACAGGGGAATGAAAAACTGTTTTTT
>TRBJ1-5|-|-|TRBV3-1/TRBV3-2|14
CASSQGTGWKPQHF
TGTGCCAGCAGCCAAGGTACAGGGTGGAAGCCCCAGCATTTT
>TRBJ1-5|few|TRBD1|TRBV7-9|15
CASSPPGQGAQPQHF
TGTGCCAGCAGCCCCCCGGGACAGGGGGCCCAGCCCCAGCATTTT
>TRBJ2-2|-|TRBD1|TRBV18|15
CASRPGTGFTGELFF
TGTGCCAGCCGCCCCGGGACAGGGTTCACCGGGGAGCTGTTTTTT
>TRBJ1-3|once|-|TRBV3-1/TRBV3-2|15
CASSPITSSGNTIYF
TGTGCCAGCAGCCCTATAACCTCCTCTGGAAACACCATATATTTT
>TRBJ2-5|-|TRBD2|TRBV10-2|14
CASSWSSGKETQYF
TGCGCCAGCAGCTGGTCTAGCGGGAAGGAGACCCAGTACTTC
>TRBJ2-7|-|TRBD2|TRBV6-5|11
CASTLGGAQYF
TGTGCCAGCACTCTCGGGGGGGCTCAGTACTTC
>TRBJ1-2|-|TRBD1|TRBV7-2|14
CASSFEATGDGYTF
TGTGCCAGCAGCTTTGAAGCGACAGGGGATGGCTACACCTTC
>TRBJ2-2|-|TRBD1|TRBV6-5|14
CASRGQGYTGELFF
TGTGCCAGTAGAGGACAGGGGTACACCGGGGAGCTGTTTTTT
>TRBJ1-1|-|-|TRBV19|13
CASSIEEDTEAFF
TGTGCCAGTAGTATAGAGGAGGACACTGAAGCTTTCTTT
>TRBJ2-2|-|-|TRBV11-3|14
CASSLSRRAGELFF
TGTGCCAGCAGCTTGTCGAGGAGAGCCGGGGAGCTGTTTTTT
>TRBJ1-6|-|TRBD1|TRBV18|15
CASSPDRPGISPLHF
TGTGCCAGCTCACCGGACAGGCCGGGGATTTCACCCCTCCACTTT
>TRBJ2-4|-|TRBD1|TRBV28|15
CASNQGAIAKNIQYF
TGTGCCAGCAACCAGGGGGCGATAGCCAAAAACATTCAGTACTTC
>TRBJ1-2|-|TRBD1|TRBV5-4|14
CASSYQGAKGGYTF
TGTGCCAGCAGCTACCAGGGGGCTAAGGGTGGCTACACCTTC
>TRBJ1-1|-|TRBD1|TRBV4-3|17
CASSQGGSDRGQGEAFF
TGCGCCAGCAGCCAGGGGGGATCGGACAGGGGGCAGGGTGAAGCTTTCTTT
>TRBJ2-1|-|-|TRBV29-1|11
CSVVPGYEQFF
TGCAGCGTTGTCCCGGGGTATGAGCAGTTCTTC
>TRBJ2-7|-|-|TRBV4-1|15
CASSQLATASYEQYF
TGCGCCAGCAGCCAATTGGCCACAGCCTCCTACGAGCAGTACTTC